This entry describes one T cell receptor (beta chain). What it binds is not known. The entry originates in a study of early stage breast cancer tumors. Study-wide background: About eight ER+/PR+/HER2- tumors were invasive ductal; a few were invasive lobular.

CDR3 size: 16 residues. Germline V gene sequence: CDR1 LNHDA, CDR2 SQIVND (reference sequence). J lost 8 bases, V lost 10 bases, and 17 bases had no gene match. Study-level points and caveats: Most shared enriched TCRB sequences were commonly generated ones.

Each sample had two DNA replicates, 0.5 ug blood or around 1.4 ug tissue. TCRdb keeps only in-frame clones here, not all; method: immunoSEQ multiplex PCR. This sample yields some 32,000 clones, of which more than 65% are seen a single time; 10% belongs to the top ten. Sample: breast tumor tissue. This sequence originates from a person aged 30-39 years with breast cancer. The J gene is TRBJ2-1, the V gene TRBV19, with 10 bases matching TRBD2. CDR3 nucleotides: TGTGCCATTTCCAAACTGTCGCTAGCGGGAGCTGATGAGCAGTTCTTC. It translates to CAISKLSLAGADEQFF.